The 17 T cell receptor beta chains below come from one sample, sequenced in a study of Ad26.COV2.S vaccination and SARS-CoV-2 variants. Treatment described: around 19 received Ad26.COV2.S at low or high dose, single or two shots; about 5 received placebo; per-sample allocation not given. Following the first vaccine or placebo injection, samples were taken on day 63. Sequencing was performed with immunoSEQ multiplex PCR; in TCRdb, only in-frame clones are kept and a portion is missing. The repertoire holds roughly 700,000 clones, with 70% to 90% as singletons. This specimen consisted of peripheral blood, obtained in a trial of Ad26.COV2.S vaccine versus placebo. All receptors come from a person between 18 and 65 years old who received the Ad26.COV2.S COVID-19 vaccine or a placebo.

The chain joins TRBV27 to TRBJ2-5; D is tentatively TRBD1 or TRBD2 (5 bases each). There are 14 residues in the CDR3. Trimming pared 5 bases from V and 5 bases from J, leaving 15 bases between. CDR1 MNHEY and CDR2 SMNVEV come from the germline V gene (reference sequence). CDR3 in amino acids: CASSPGTVRETQYF. The DNA for the CDR3 is TGTGCCAGCAGTCCCGGGACGGTGAGGGAGACCCAGTACTTC.

The chain combines TRBV20-1 with TRBJ2-3, with D tentatively TRBD1 (6 bases). Trimming removed 1 base at V and 10 bases at J, with 9 bases between. The CDR3 runs 11 residues. Germline-derived CDR1 and CDR2 are DFQATT and SNEGSKA (reference sequence). This CDR3 reads CSARGAGAQYF. The CDR3 DNA reads TGCAGTGCTAGAGGCGCAGGGGCGCAGTATTTT.

This chain links TRBV7-9 with TRBJ1-2; the D gene is possibly TRBD1 (6 bases). V gave up 5 bases and J gave up 1 base, with 8 bases separating them. Germline V gives CDR1 SEHNR, CDR2 FQNEAQ (reference sequence). The CDR3 consists of 13 residues. The CDR3 here is CASSTDSNYGYTF. CDR3 nucleotides: TGTGCCAGCAGCACGGACAGTAACTATGGCTACACCTTC.

V gene TRBV6-5 combines with J gene TRBJ2-1; D unresolved. Germline values: CDR1 MNHEY, CDR2 SVGAGI. The CDR3 runs 15 residues. The V end lost 10 bases, the J end lost 7 bases, and 23 bases lay between the germline ends. The CDR3 protein is CATKPTVTAENEQFF. In nucleotides, the CDR3 is TGTGCCACCAAACCCACTGTTACAGCCGAGAATGAGCAGTTCTTC.

This chain joins TRBV5-6 and TRBJ2-7; a weak D match, TRBD2 (5 bases). CDR3 length equals 14 residues. CDR1 is SGHDT, CDR2 YYEEEE, per germline. V was shortened by 2 bases and J by 0 bases, with 9 bases between the two germline ends. CDR3 DNA: TGTGCCAGCAGCTTTCGTGGGAGCTCCTACGAGCAGTACTTC. Protein sequence: CASSFRGSSYEQYF.

The chain recombines TRBV27 with TRBJ2-7, with 9 bases that match TRBD2. The CDR3 runs 16 residues. The junction had 7 bases not matched to a gene; V was cut back by 2 bases and J by 2 bases. Germline CDR1 MNHEY, CDR2 SMNVEV (reference sequence). CDR3 nucleotide sequence: TGTGCCAGCAGTTTAAGCGGGACTAGCTCTACCTACGAGCAGTACTTC. Translation gives CASSLSGTSSTYEQYF.

The genes are TRBV5-1 and TRBJ1-2, with D hard to call. The V end was cut by 2 bases, the J end by 7 bases, with 12 bases between. The CDR3 has 13 amino acids. Germline CDR1 is SGHRS and CDR2 is YFSETQ. The CDR3 DNA reads TGCGCCAGCAGCTTAGGACTACCAGGTGGCTACACCTTC. It encodes CASSLGLPGGYTF.

The rearrangement uses TRBV7-9 and TRBJ1-1; D ambiguous. V was cut by 6 bases and J by 4 bases, with 6 bases left in between. Germline-derived CDR1 and CDR2 are SEHNR and FQNEAQ (reference sequence). The CDR3 is made up of 11 amino acids. In DNA form, the CDR3 reads TGTGCCAGCAGAAGAAGCACTGAAGCTTTCTTT. Translation gives CASRRSTEAFF.

V is TRBV6-5 and J is TRBJ2-2; the D is unclear. V gave up 5 bases and J gave up 4 bases, with 5 bases separating them. Germline V lookup: CDR1 MNHEY, CDR2 SVGAGI. The CDR3 runs 12 residues. CDR3 amino acids: CASSPPTGELFF. CDR3 bases: TGTGCCAGCAGTCCACCCACCGGGGAGCTGTTTTTT.

Comments on this clone: This same CDR3 is encoded by further DNA sequences in the sample. CDR3 nucleotides: TGTGCCAGCAGCTCTAGCGGGGGTTCCTACAATGAGCAGTTCTTC. Protein sequence: CASSSSGGSYNEQFF. This chain connects TRBV7-2 to TRBJ2-1, with 10 bases identical to TRBD2. V was pared by 4 bases and J by 1 base, with 1 base of the junction left unmatched. CDR3 length equals 15 residues. Per germline, CDR1 SGHTA and CDR2 FQGNSA.

The V and J genes are TRBV11-3 and TRBJ2-1, with 7 nucleotides matching TRBD2. Trimming at V came to 5 bases and at J to 0 bases, leaving 4 bases not matched to a gene. The V gene's germline CDR1 is SGHNT and CDR2 YENEEA. The CDR3 is made up of 15 amino acids. CDR3 in amino acids: CASSAGGISYNEQFF. CDR3 nucleotide sequence: TGTGCCAGCAGCGCCGGGGGGATCTCCTACAATGAGCAGTTCTTC.

V and J are TRBV6-2 or TRBV6-3 and TRBJ2-7; 7 bases fit TRBD1. The germline CDR1 and CDR2 sequences are MNHEY and SVGEGT. The CDR3 contains 14 residues. Trimming cost V 5 bases and J 5 bases; bases outside gene matches: 9. Here the CDR3 reads CASSATGPRDEQYF. CDR3 bases: TGTGCCAGCAGTGCGACAGGGCCGAGGGACGAGCAGTACTTC.

The gene calls are TRBV5-5 and TRBJ2-7, with D unresolved. The CDR3 spans 15 residues. Germline V gives CDR1 SGHKS, CDR2 YYEKEE (reference sequence). Trimming cost V 0 bases and J 3 bases, with 13 bases left between them. DNA of the CDR3: TGTGCCAGCAGCTTGGCTTTTAGAACCAGCTACGAGCAGTACTTC. Translated, it gives CASSLAFRTSYEQYF.

The rearrangement uses TRBV2 and TRBJ1-1; D remains ambiguous. Germline V CDR1 and CDR2: SNHLY, FYNNEI. Trimming pared 10 bases from V and 1 base from J, leaving 16 bases between. The CDR3 contains 14 residues. CDR3 in amino acids: CATEEGRENTEAFF. The CDR3 bases are TGTGCCACCGAAGAGGGCAGAGAGAACACTGAAGCTTTCTTT.

The chain uses TRBV14 and TRBJ2-5; D gene unclear. The CDR3 consists of 15 residues. V was pared by 6 bases and J by 9 bases, with 23 bases between. Germline V gives CDR1 SGHDN, CDR2 FVKESK. The CDR3 is CASSPNTGRLWPQYF. In nucleotides, the CDR3 is TGTGCCAGCAGTCCAAACACTGGGCGCCTCTGGCCCCAGTACTTC.

The rearrangement links TRBV6-6 to TRBJ2-7; TRBD2 matches at 10 bases. The CDR3 is 14 amino acids. From germline, CDR1 is MNHNY and CDR2 SVGAGI (reference sequence). V lost 7 bases, J lost 9 bases, and 12 bases stayed unmatched. The CDR3 reads CASKPTGSGGGQYF. CDR3 DNA: TGTGCCAGCAAACCTACGGGGAGCGGGGGGGGGCAGTACTTC.

This chain links TRBV24-1 with TRBJ2-3; D remains unclear. This CDR3 region has 14 residues. CDR1 and CDR2 from the germline V gene are KGHDR and SFDVKD. The ends were cut back, 4 bases at V and 7 bases at J, with 14 bases in the middle. The CDR3 nucleotides are TGTGCCACCAGTGACACTACCGGAACGCATACGCAGTATTTT. It translates to CATSDTTGTHTQYF.